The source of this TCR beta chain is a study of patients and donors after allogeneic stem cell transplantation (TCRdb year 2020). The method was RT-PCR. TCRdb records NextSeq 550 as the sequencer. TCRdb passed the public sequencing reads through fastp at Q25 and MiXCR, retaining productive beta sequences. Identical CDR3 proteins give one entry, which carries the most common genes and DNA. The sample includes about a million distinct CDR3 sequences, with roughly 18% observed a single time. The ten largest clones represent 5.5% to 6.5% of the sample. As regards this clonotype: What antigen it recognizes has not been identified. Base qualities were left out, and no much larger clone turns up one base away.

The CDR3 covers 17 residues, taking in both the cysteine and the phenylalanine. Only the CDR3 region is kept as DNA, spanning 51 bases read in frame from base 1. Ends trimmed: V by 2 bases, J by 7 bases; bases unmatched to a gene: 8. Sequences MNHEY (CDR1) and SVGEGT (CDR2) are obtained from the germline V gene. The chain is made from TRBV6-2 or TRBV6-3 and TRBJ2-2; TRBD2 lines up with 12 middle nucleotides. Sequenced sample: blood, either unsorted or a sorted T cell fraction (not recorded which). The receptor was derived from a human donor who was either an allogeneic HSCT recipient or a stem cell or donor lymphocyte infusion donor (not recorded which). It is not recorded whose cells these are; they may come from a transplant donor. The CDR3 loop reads CASSYGLAGGPNGELFF. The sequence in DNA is TGTGCCAGCAGTTACGGCCTAGCGGGGGGGCCGAACGGGGAGCTGTTTTTT.